This TCR beta chain was recovered during a study of T cells in Graves' hyperthyroidism and ophthalmopathy. Study outcomes and limitations: Ophthalmopathy got predicted by the model a median roughly 6.1 months before its onset.

Researchers amplified the TCR beta CDR3 regions from RNA transcripts. The HTBI primer set drove a first-round RT-PCR of the TCR CDR3. TCRdb analysed the multiplex PCR reads with MiXCR anew, one entry per CDR3 protein. This table has about 400,000 distinct CDR3 sequences, about 15% appearing once. Isolation of PBMCs was performed on 8.5 to 10 ml fresh peripheral blood. This clonotype has more than one count but fewer than ten. Its antigen is undetermined. Germline V CDR1 and CDR2: KGHDR, SFDVKD. The V gene lost 3 bases and the J gene lost 6 bases, with 7 bases spanning the gap. The CDR3 runs to 13 residues.

The chain employs TRBV24-1 and TRBJ2-2; D is unresolved. The source is a woman between 25 and 40 years old with Graves' hyperthyroidism. Material for sequencing was blood. This chain's CDR3 is CATSDGVAGELFF. CDR3 DNA: TGTGCCACCAGTGATGGAGTAGCCGGGGAGCTGTTTTTT.